Below, one T cell receptor beta chain is given with its context. Its antigen is unidentified. The table came from immunoSEQ multiplex PCR; TCRdb's copy has only in-frame clones and leaves some out. Here the sample spans over 50,000 clones, around nine tenths being singletons. CDR3 length equals 13 residues. With 3 bases clipped from V and 5 bases from J, the junction kept 3 bases outside the gene matches. Per germline, CDR1 SGHTA and CDR2 FQGNSA. The data stem from a study of T cell responses to AZD1222 COVID-19 vaccine. Study-level background: Second-dose groups at about 4 or about 12 weeks were pooled.

Study-wide points: When two AZD1222 doses had been given, Spike-specific TCR breadth and depth rose. Donor demographics were predominantly white British with a female majority; clonal diversity may be underestimated. Researchers took repertoire samples only after the peak T cell response had come.

The clonotype comes from an adult in good health. The sample consisted of peripheral blood, taken on day 0 of AZD1222 vaccination. The chain couples TRBV7-2 to TRBJ2-7; 8 bases align to TRBD2. The chain's CDR3 is CASSFQRENEQYF. The CDR3 nucleotides are TGTGCCAGCAGCTTCCAGCGGGAGAACGAGCAGTACTTC. Supplemented by reference TRBV7-2 and TRBJ2-7, the full variable domain reads GAGVSQSPSNKVTEKGKDVELRCDPISGHTALYWYRQSLGQGLEFLIYFQGNSAPDKSGLPSDRFSAERTGGSVSTLTIQRTQQEDSAVYLCASSFQRENEQYFGPGTRLTVT.